This TCR beta chain was captured in a study of shared clonotypes between healthy human individuals (TCRdb year 2020). Broadly, across the study: A couple of women and a few men aged 18 to 49 years were included in the cohort. For each donor, CD4 naive and CD4 memory were each run on three plates, CD8 naive on two plates, and CD8 memory on one plate. The study deeply sequenced blood TCR repertoires of about 5 healthy adults to estimate repertoire size and the extent of clonotype sharing between individuals. Libraries were prepared and TCR repertoires were sequenced by different laboratories using diverse techniques, in order to increase sequencing depth and limit assay-specific biases. Between about 0.94 and 8.9 billion PBMCs per donor were obtained by leukapheresis. The investigation overall reported the following: The genetic and exposure-history diversity represented was limited by the small number of donors. Rarefaction of sorted-subset datasets indicated incomplete sequencing despite the large sequencing depth. When several donors were compared, the shared fraction of clonotypes was roughly 5% for naive CD4, less than 4% for naive CD8, about 2.4% for memory CD4, and roughly 0.43% for memory CD8. Pairwise subsampling led to the expectation that sequencing depth would affect the degree of clonotype sharing among donors. Sampling was restricted to blood, and TCR repertoires in tissue are likely to differ from TCR repertoires in blood. Compared with non-shared clonotypes, the clonotypes found in all four sorted-subset donors had higher generation probabilities. Naive subsets generally had larger estimated clonotype richness than memory subsets did.

As for this clone: What this receptor recognizes is not known. Per-base qualities were not stored, and no clone one base away is much larger.

The donors were healthy, HIV-negative adults who had no recently reported acute infections or vaccinations. All donors were Caucasian adults living in Nashville, Tennessee, USA. CD4+ T cells were enriched by magnetic negative selection, after which naive cells were positively selected on CD45RA and the negative fraction was taken as the memory subset. Blood was collected by leukapheresis, and PBMCs were isolated by Ficoll-Histopaque density gradient centrifugation and then cryopreserved in liquid nitrogen vapor phase. Analytical flow cytometry was used to check the purity and quantity of every magnetically sorted T cell population. From each sorted fraction, genomic DNA was isolated and quantified by UV absorbance on a Nanodrop 2000c. TCR CDR3 regions were amplified from genomic DNA by multiplex PCR using the deep immunoSEQ assay. For each cell subset, the extracted genomic DNA was distributed evenly across all wells of several immunoSEQ 96-well plates, and each plate served as one replicate. Each replicate PCR for sorted subsets received about 180 ng genomic DNA, equal to about 30,000 T cell genomes. Purified libraries were quantified with a Qubit 3.0 fluorometer, sized on a Bioanalyzer 2100, and re-quantified with the KAPA Library Quantification kit. Every immunoSEQ 96-well plate was sequenced on a separate single-read 150-cycle Illumina NextSeq 550 flow cell. For the original study's pipeline: Because the immunoSEQ output included only junctional sequences and no quality scores, the filtering could not be the same as the filtering used for full-length reads. Sequences were annotated with PyIR, a Python wrapper for IgBLAST v1.9, using IMGT germline references to assign V/J genes and CDR3. Reads were filtered out if the reads had weak V/J assignments (E-value above 1e-6), no CDR3, stop codons, out-of-frame junctions, or ambiguous translated residues. V3J clonotypes were defined as sequences sharing the same inferred V gene, J gene, and CDR3 amino acid sequence. Percentage overlap between repertoires was calculated by dividing the number of shared unique clonotypes by the size of the smaller repertoire. Richness of each repertoire was evaluated using RTK rarefaction, the Chao1 estimator, and Recon v2.1 estimates of unobserved clonotypes. For all TCRbeta clonotypes obtained by the gDNA method from four donors, generation probabilities were computed with OLGA. In its TCRdb copy, this immuneACCESS table keeps in-frame sequences only and misses some clones. Where compared with another copy, unresolved V genes explain less than half of these, and the others have no known cause. V and J calls and clone size are copied from that table; D and trimming were computed from the DNA. Across this sample there are some 2,400,000 clones, with 90% to 97% seen only once. The ten largest clones take up about 0.13% of the sample.

The TCR sequence derives from a man between 18 and 29 years old in good health. Sequenced input: naive CD4+ T cells sorted from blood. This sample's cell subset or site label indicates: CD45RA+ positively selected.

The CDR3 is CASSMIPRVKGSPLHF. In nucleotide form, the sequence is TGTGCCAGTAGTATGATTCCGAGGGTGAAGGGTTCACCCCTCCACTTT. The chain couples TRBV19 to TRBJ1-6, with no confidently assigned D gene. The cysteine opens and the phenylalanine closes a CDR3 of 16 amino acids. CDR3 DNA is the only sequence kept; it has 48 bases, read in frame from the first base. CDR1 LNHDA and CDR2 SQIVND were looked up in the germline V gene (reference sequence). Relative to germline, V is 3 bases shorter and J is 9 bases shorter, with 18 bases between their ends.